The 27 T cell receptor beta chains below were found in one sample sequenced in a study of blood T cell repertoires in COVID-19. Sequencing used immunoSEQ multiplex PCR; TCRdb keeps in-frame clones, though not all of them. The sample consists of 150,000 to 200,000 clones, roughly 79% of them appearing once. The sample consisted of peripheral blood. The receptors originated from a man aged 60 to 69 with active or convalescent COVID-19.

The chain recombines TRBV9 with TRBJ1-1, with D perhaps matching TRBD1 (6 bases). Germline V lookup: CDR1 SGDLS, CDR2 YYNGEE. Trimming left V 4 bases short and J 0 bases short, with 22 bases between. The CDR3 runs to 18 residues. CDR3 coding DNA: TGTGCCAGCAGCTCTGAGACAGGAGGTAGCAACCTGAACACTGAAGCTTTCTTT. Its protein is CASSSETGGSNLNTEAFF.

DNA of the CDR3: TGTGCCAGCAGCCAAGAATGGGACAAACCTTTCTTT. It specifies CASSQEWDKPFF. The V gene is TRBV3-1 (or the pseudogene TRBV3-2), the J gene TRBJ1-1; D may be TRBD1 (6 bases). V was pared by 0 bases and J by 12 bases, with 11 bases between. Germline V gene data show CDR1 as LGHDT and CDR2 as YNNKEL (reference sequence). This CDR3 has 12 amino acids.

This chain joins TRBV27 and TRBJ2-2; a possible D gene is TRBD1 (6 bases). V shed 5 bases and J shed 0 bases, with 13 bases lying between them. CDR3 size: 16 residues. Germline V gene sequence: CDR1 MNHEY, CDR2 SMNVEV (reference sequence). The CDR3 nucleotides are TGTGCCAGCAGTCCCCTAGGGACAACGAACACCGGGGAGCTGTTTTTT. Translated: CASSPLGTTNTGELFF.

This clone was found a few times. The chain couples TRBV29-1 to TRBJ1-2, with a weak D call TRBD1 (6 bases). The V and J ends lost 8 bases and 4 bases respectively, with 17 bases between them. The CDR3 is made up of 13 amino acids. Germline V gives CDR1 SQVTM, CDR2 ANQGSEA. The CDR3 protein is CSSFRDTSYGYTF. The CDR3 DNA is TGCAGCTCATTTAGGGACACCTCCTATGGCTACACCTTC. Drawing the rest from reference TRBV29-1 and TRBJ1-2, the complete variable domain is SAVISQKPSRDICQRGTSLTIQCQVDSQVTMMFWYRQQPGQSLTLIATANQGSEATYESGFVIDKFPISRPNLTFSTLTVSNMSPEDSSIYLCSSFRDTSYGYTFGSGTRLTVV.

This chain uses TRBV10-3 with TRBJ2-7; 9 bases line up with TRBD1. Germline trimming cut 5 bases from V and 6 bases from J; bases unmatched to any gene: 2. Germline CDR1 ENHRY, CDR2 SYGVKD. The CDR3 totals 12 residues. The CDR3 is CAISTGGIEQYF. DNA for the CDR3: TGTGCCATCAGTACAGGGGGCATCGAGCAGTACTTC.

CDR3 region: CASSAGQGGNQPQHF. CDR3 coding DNA: TGTGCCAGCTCAGCGGGACAGGGCGGCAATCAGCCCCAGCATTTT. The rearrangement links TRBV18 to TRBJ1-5, with 9 nucleotides matching TRBD1. The CDR3 extends over 15 amino acids. The germline V gene encodes CDR1 KGHSH and CDR2 LQKENI. After removal of 5 bases from V and 2 bases from J, the junction contained 4 bases not matched to a gene. The complete variable domain, with remaining parts taken from reference TRBV18 and TRBJ1-5, reads NAGVMQNPRHLVRRRGQEARLRCSPMKGHSHVYWYRQLPEEGLKFMVYLQKENIIDESGMPKERFSAEFPKEGPSILRIQQVVRGDSAAYFCASSAGQGGNQPQHFGDGTRLSIL.

The chain has TRBV12-5 and TRBJ1-1; D call uncertain. Trimming took 2 bases from V and 8 from J, leaving 9 bases between them. CDR1 is LGHNT, CDR2 FRNRAP, per germline. The CDR3 contains 12 residues. CDR3 in amino acids: CASGLSQREAFF. The DNA of the CDR3 is TGTGCTAGTGGTTTGTCCCAGAGGGAAGCTTTCTTT.

The chain joins TRBV29-1 to TRBJ1-1, with 8 bases that match TRBD1. The V and J ends lost 4 bases and 4 bases, in that order; junction bases with no gene match: 5. CDR3 length equals 13 residues. CDR1 is SQVTM, CDR2 ANQGSEA, per germline. The CDR3: CSVVTGGRTEAFF. CDR3 bases: TGCAGCGTTGTCACAGGGGGTCGCACTGAAGCTTTCTTT.

This clone was seen only a few times. CDR3 sequence (DNA): TGTGCCAGCAGCTCGCCTCTAGCCCCCTACGAGCAGTACTTC. It translates to CASSSPLAPYEQYF. The rearrangement uses TRBV7-2 and TRBJ2-7; D possibly corresponds to TRBD2 (5 bases). Trimming removed 4 bases from V and 2 bases from J, with 12 bases in between. The CDR3 contains 14 residues. Germline CDR1 reads SGHTA; CDR2 reads FQGNSA.

The table lists this clone with a few counts. The chain uses TRBV13 and TRBJ2-7; D is unresolved. The germline V gene has CDR1 PRHDT and CDR2 FYEKMQ (reference sequence). With 0 bases removed from V and 4 bases from J, the gap between germline ends came to 4 bases. This CDR3 is 12 amino acids long. CDR3: CASSLGSYEQYF. As DNA, the CDR3 is TGTGCCAGCAGCTTAGGTTCTTACGAGCAGTACTTC.

This chain joins TRBV7-2 and TRBJ2-2, with 9 bases identical to TRBD2. V was pared by 1 base and J by 5 bases, with 8 bases of the junction left unmatched. There are 17 residues in the CDR3. Per germline, CDR1 SGHTA and CDR2 FQGNSA. In DNA, the CDR3 is TGTGCCAGCAGCTTAGAGGGACTAGCCGGAGTAACCGGGGAGCTGTTTTTT. It encodes CASSLEGLAGVTGELFF.

This rearrangement joins TRBV25-1 to TRBJ2-3; TRBD1 might be the D (5 bases). CDR1 and CDR2 from the germline V gene are MGHDK and SYGVNS. The ends were cut back, 2 bases at V and 1 base at J, with 13 bases in the middle. The CDR3 is 16 amino acids. The CDR3 spells CASSEKKGLGTDTQYF. CDR3 bases: TGTGCCAGCAGTGAAAAGAAGGGGTTGGGCACAGATACGCAGTATTTT. The full variable domain, in which reference TRBV25-1 and TRBJ2-3 provide the parts outside the CDR3, is EADIYQTPRYLVIGTGKKITLECSQTMGHDKMYWYQQDPGMELHLIHYSYGVNSTEKGDLSSESTVSRIRTEHFPLTLESARPSHTSQYLCASSEKKGLGTDTQYFGPGTRLTVL.

A remark on this clone: At the DNA level, this CDR3 is encoded by other sequences in the same sample as well. The chain is built from TRBV9 and TRBJ1-1; weak D call: TRBD1 (5 bases). V lost 0 bases and J lost 0, with 6 bases in between. CDR3 length equals 14 residues. Germline V gives CDR1 SGDLS, CDR2 YYNGEE. CDR3 loop: CASSVDRMNTEAFF. The CDR3, as DNA: TGTGCCAGCAGCGTAGACAGGATGAACACTGAAGCTTTCTTT.

This chain links TRBV3-1 (or the pseudogene TRBV3-2) with TRBJ1-1; 7 nucleotides agree with TRBD1. V lost 4 bases and J lost 4; bases outside the gene matches: 6. Germline CDR1 reads LGHDT; CDR2 reads YNNKEL (reference sequence). The CDR3 is 14 residues long. The CDR3 DNA is TGTGCCAGCAGCCGAGACAGGGATGGCACTGAAGCTTTCTTT. The encoded protein is CASSRDRDGTEAFF.

A few counts support this clone. CDR3 protein: CATSRERTANSYEQYF. The CDR3 DNA is TGTGCCACCAGCAGAGAACGGACAGCCAACTCCTACGAGCAGTACTTC. The chain is built from TRBV15 and TRBJ2-7; the D gene is possibly TRBD1 (6 bases). There are 16 residues in the CDR3. The germline CDR1 and CDR2 sequences are LNHNV and YYDKDF (reference sequence). Trimming took 0 bases from V and 0 from J, leaving 12 bases between them.

This chain uses TRBV28 with TRBJ1-2; D remains unclear. In germline, CDR1 is MDHEN, CDR2 SYDVKM. Trimming took 3 bases from V and 8 from J, leaving 10 bases between them. There are 12 residues in the CDR3. Here the CDR3 reads CASSFGVGGYTF. The CDR3 bases are TGTGCCAGCAGTTTCGGGGTCGGCGGCTACACCTTC.

The CDR3, as DNA: TGTGCCAGCGGGGACTCAATGCAAGAGACCCAGTACTTC. Amino acid sequence: CASGDSMQETQYF. V gene TRBV6-6 combines with J gene TRBJ2-5; maybe TRBD2 (6 bases). Germline CDR1 and CDR2: MNHNY and SVGAGI (reference sequence). The CDR3 runs to 13 residues. With 8 bases removed from V and 2 bases from J, the gap between germline ends came to 12 bases.

The chain is built from TRBV5-1 and TRBJ2-4; D is unclear. Trimming left V 4 bases short and J 1 base short, with 15 bases between. This CDR3 has 16 amino acids. Germline V CDR1 and CDR2: SGHRS, YFSETQ. CDR3: CASSADNLRAKNIQYF. CDR3 DNA: TGCGCCAGCAGCGCTGACAACCTACGGGCCAAAAACATTCAGTACTTC.

J is TRBJ2-7 and V is TRBV5-1, with 9 bases identical to TRBD2. CDR3 size: 15 residues. Germline V gene sequence: CDR1 SGHRS, CDR2 YFSETQ. After removal of 4 bases from V and 6 bases from J, the junction contained 11 bases not matched to a gene. CDR3 residues: CASSPAAGGPAEQYF. In nucleotides, the CDR3 is TGCGCCAGCAGCCCAGCGGCGGGAGGGCCTGCCGAGCAGTACTTC.

Comment on this clone: This same CDR3 is encoded by further DNA sequences in the sample. This sequence joins TRBV12-3 or TRBV12-4 and TRBJ1-1; D may be TRBD1 (5 bases). The CDR3 is 13 amino acids. The V end lost 4 bases, the J end lost 1 base, and 7 bases lay between the germline ends. The CDR3 sequence is CASSSTGNTEAFF. CDR3 DNA: TGTGCCAGCAGTTCCACAGGGAACACTGAAGCTTTCTTT.

The chain has TRBV2 and TRBJ1-1; TRBD1 might be the D (5 bases). V lost 3 bases, J lost 4 bases, and 24 bases lay in between. The germline V gene encodes CDR1 SNHLY and CDR2 FYNNEI. The CDR3 is 18 residues long. CDR3 sequence (DNA): TGTGCCAGCAGTGACCCCCTTGGGGCGGTCCCAGTAGGCACTGAAGCTTTCTTT. The encoded protein is CASSDPLGAVPVGTEAFF.

This sequence joins TRBV4-1 and TRBJ1-2; no clear D. V was trimmed by 4 bases and J by 3 bases, leaving 6 bases between them. Germline-derived CDR1 and CDR2 are MGHRA and YSYEKL. This CDR3 comprises 12 residues. The CDR3 DNA follows: TGCGCCAGCAGCCCGGCGGACTATGGCTACACCTTC. It translates to CASSPADYGYTF.

The genes are TRBV7-2 and TRBJ1-2, with D uncertain. The CDR3 sequence is 12 residues long. Germline V lookup: CDR1 SGHTA, CDR2 FQGNSA. Trimming pared 0 bases from V and 8 bases from J, leaving 7 bases between. In DNA, the CDR3 is TGTGCCAGCAGCTTAGCGGGAGGGGGCTACACCTTC. This sequence encodes CASSLAGGGYTF.

This clone was seen a few times. The gene calls are TRBV15 and TRBJ2-1; 10 bases fit TRBD2. In germline, CDR1 is LNHNV, CDR2 YYDKDF (reference sequence). The CDR3 runs 18 residues. With V trimmed by 5 bases and J by 7 bases, 17 bases remained unmatched. In DNA, the CDR3 is TGTGCCACCAGCCCCCATCGCGGAGCGGGAGGGAGTTTGAATGAGCAGTTCTTC. Translating it yields CATSPHRGAGGSLNEQFF.

The chain combines TRBV29-1 with TRBJ2-5; TRBD1 aligns across 7 bases. The germline V gene encodes CDR1 SQVTM and CDR2 ANQGSEA. The CDR3 contains 14 residues. V was pared by 4 bases and J by 4 bases, with 9 bases of the junction left unmatched. In DNA, the CDR3 is TGCAGCGTTGTCCGACAGGGAGCAGTAGAGACCCAGTACTTC. This encodes CSVVRQGAVETQYF. Full variable domain (outside the CDR3, taken from reference TRBV29-1 and TRBJ2-5): SAVISQKPSRDICQRGTSLTIQCQVDSQVTMMFWYRQQPGQSLTLIATANQGSEATYESGFVIDKFPISRPNLTFSTLTVSNMSPEDSSIYLCSVVRQGAVETQYFGPGTRLLVL.

This clone has a single count. The CDR3 is CASSVGLAGGFGTGELFF. The CDR3, as DNA: TGTGCCAGCAGCGTAGGACTAGCGGGAGGGTTCGGCACCGGGGAGCTGTTTTTT. The chain uses TRBV9 and TRBJ2-2, with 14 bases identical to TRBD2. This CDR3 has 18 residues. The V gene end was trimmed by 0 bases and the J gene end by 4 bases; junction bases not matched to a gene: 5. The V gene's germline CDR1 is SGDLS and CDR2 YYNGEE. The whole variable domain, filled in from reference TRBV9 and TRBJ2-2, reads DSGVTQTPKHLITATGQRVTLRCSPRSGDLSVYWYQQSLDQGLQFLIQYYNGEERAKGNILERFSAQQFPDLHSELNLSSLELGDSALYFCASSVGLAGGFGTGELFFGEGSRLTVL.

The chain recombines TRBV3-1 (or the pseudogene TRBV3-2) with TRBJ2-1; D is unclear. This CDR3 is built from 13 residues. In germline, CDR1 is LGHDT, CDR2 YNNKEL (reference sequence). V was shortened by 2 bases and J by 6 bases, with 8 bases between the two germline ends. The CDR3 here is CASSQRLLNEQFF. CDR3 DNA: TGTGCCAGCAGCCAACGGTTACTCAATGAGCAGTTCTTC.